Given below is one TCR beta chain in context. Its antigen is unknown. Trimming stripped 2 bases from V and 7 bases from J, with 6 bases between. CDR3 length equals 11 residues. Germline-derived CDR1 and CDR2 are SQVTM and ANQGSEA. This specimen comes from a study of T-cell reconstitution after alpha-beta-depleted transplantation in children. Unique molecular identifiers were used to barcode this TCRbeta library. TCRdb reprocessed the PCR reads with MiXCR, giving one entry per CDR3 protein. The table has 300,000 or so distinct CDR3 sequences, approximately 20% seen once. General observations from the study: The main origin of T-cell counts and diversity one year after transplant was newly produced T cells. After transplant, at about two months, alpha-beta T cells were reportedly derived from several hundred expanded graft clones. For some patients, TCRbeta diversity was high at day 60 because of recipient T cells and thymic progenitors that survived.

The sequence was collected from a male patient younger than 18 who had a stem cell transplant for acute lymphoblastic leukemia, so the T cells may come from the graft donor. The rearrangement links TRBV29-1 to TRBJ1-3; D unclear. The sequences come from PBMCs, mostly from graft donor cells, collected 180 days after TCRalphabeta/CD19-depleted stem cell transplant. CDR3 protein: CSVEKGNTIYF. The CDR3 DNA sequence: TGCAGCGTTGAAAAGGGTAACACCATATATTTT.